These T cell receptor beta chains were read from a single sample in a study of persistence of HIV-infected CD4 T cells. What these receptors recognize is not known. Method: immunoSEQ multiplex PCR; TCRdb's copy keeps in-frame clones and lacks some. The sample shows over 10,000 clones, 60% to 80% of them seen only once. The specimen was CD4+ T cells sorted from PBMCs after approximately 19-hour stimulation, collected from a patient who received antiretroviral therapy. The source is an adult man with HIV who was CMV-seropositive. Both conserved end residues are part of each CDR3. D genes are given only for firm matches. Clone size appears in some rows only: once, few, many, or a class for an expanded clone.

d_gene | abundance | j_gene | v_gene | CDR3nt | CDR3aa
. | . | TRBJ2-7 | TRBV6-2/TRBV6-3 | TGTGCCAGCAGTTTCCAGCCTGTCTACGAGCAGTACTTC | CASSFQPVYEQYF
. | . | TRBJ1-2 | TRBV23-1 | TGCGCCAGCAGTCAATGGGGCAGGGATAACGGCTACACCTTC | CASSQWGRDNGYTF
. | . | TRBJ2-2 | TRBV5-1 | TGCGCCAGCAGCTTGGAGAGTAACGGGGAGCTGTTTTTT | CASSLESNGELFF
. | . | TRBJ1-3 | TRBV19 | TGTGCCAGTAGTTTTCCGAGCTCTGGAAACACCATATATTTT | CASSFPSSGNTIYF
TRBD2 | few | TRBJ2-7 | TRBV13 | TGTGCCAGCAGCCGGGTAGTTGGGGTAGCGGGGGGGATTAGCTCCTACGAGCAGTACTTC | CASSRVVGVAGGISSYEQYF
. | . | TRBJ2-5 | TRBV20-1 | TGCAGTGCGCGGCATCTGATACCCCAGTACTTC | CSARHLIPQYF
. | . | TRBJ1-1 | TRBV7-3 | TGTGCCAGCAGCTCGATAGCTAGCACTGAAGCTTTCTTT | CASSSIASTEAFF
TRBD1 | . | TRBJ1-1 | TRBV6-6 | TGTGCCAGCAGCCCGGGACAGGATTACACTGAAGCTTTCTTT | CASSPGQDYTEAFF
. | . | TRBJ1-6 | TRBV14 | TGTGCCAGCAGCCAAGTGGGCTCCTATAATTCACCCCTCCACTTT | CASSQVGSYNSPLHF
TRBD1 | few | TRBJ2-2 | TRBV6-5 | TGTGCCAGCAGCCTTACAGGGGGCAACACCGGGGAGCTGTTTTTT | CASSLTGGNTGELFF
. | . | TRBJ1-5 | TRBV10-3 | TGTGCCATCAGTGTGGGAGGGGCGCGTCAGCCCCAGCATTTT | CAISVGGARQPQHF
. | . | TRBJ1-2 | TRBV21-1 | TGTGCCAGCAGCAAAGAGCACAGGGTCTATGGCTACACCTTC | CASSKEHRVYGYTF
. | . | TRBJ2-5 | TRBV30 | TGTGCCTGTCAGGGGTTAGGGTACCAAGAGACCCAGTACTTC | CACQGLGYQETQYF
. | few | TRBJ2-7 | TRBV7-9 | TGTGCCAGCAGCTTAGCCCCCGAGTCGAACTACGAGCAGTACTTC | CASSLAPESNYEQYF
TRBD1 | few | TRBJ1-2 | TRBV25-1 | TGTGCCAGCAGTGAATTAGGGGGCCCCCACTATGGCTACACCTTC | CASSELGGPHYGYTF
. | . | TRBJ2-7 | TRBV7-6 | TGTGCCAGCAGCTTAAAATCCGGGAGCTACGAGCAGTACTTC | CASSLKSGSYEQYF
. | . | TRBJ1-2 | TRBV5-5 | TGTGCCAGCAGTACTACAGGGACTTCTGGCTATGGCTACACCTTC | CASSTTGTSGYGYTF
TRBD1 | . | TRBJ1-6 | TRBV30 | TGTGCCTGGAGTGTACGTTTCGGGACAGGGGTTTCACCCCTCCACTTT | CAWSVRFGTGVSPLHF
TRBD1 | once | TRBJ2-7 | TRBV2 | TGTGCCAGCAGTGGGGACAGGAATAACGAGCAGTACTTC | CASSGDRNNEQYF
TRBD1 | . | TRBJ1-5 | TRBV7-2 | TGTGCCAGCAGCTTAACAGGGGGCGCGAGTCAGCCCCAGCATTTT | CASSLTGGASQPQHF
. | . | TRBJ2-6 | TRBV3-1/TRBV3-2 | TGTGCCAGCAGCCAAGACGTCAGTGGGGCCAACGTCCTGACTTTC | CASSQDVSGANVLTF
TRBD1 | medium-sized | TRBJ2-1 | TRBV7-3 | TGTGCCAGCAGCTCCAGACAGGGTAATGAGCAGTTCTTC | CASSSRQGNEQFF
TRBD1 | . | TRBJ1-5 | TRBV5-8 | TGTGCCAGCAGCCGGGACAGTAGCAATCAGCCCCAGCATTTT | CASSRDSSNQPQHF
. | few | TRBJ2-7 | TRBV18 | TGTGCCAGCTCACCAGCAGTTTCCGAGCAGTACTTC | CASSPAVSEQYF
TRBD1 | once | TRBJ1-1 | TRBV27 | TGTGCCAGCAGTCCCACTCGGGACAGGGGGCTGACTGAAGCTTTCTTT | CASSPTRDRGLTEAFF
TRBD1 | . | TRBJ1-2 | TRBV15 | TGTGCCACCAGCATGAGGACAGGGCAAGGCTACACCTTC | CATSMRTGQGYTF
TRBD2 | . | TRBJ2-1 | TRBV19 | TGTGCCAGTAGTATAGACCTAGCGGGGGGGCGGTATGAGCAGTTCTTC | CASSIDLAGGRYEQFF
. | medium-sized | TRBJ2-7 | TRBV5-8 | TGTGCCAGCAGCTTGGGAGCTCAGAGCACCTACGAGCAGTACTTC | CASSLGAQSTYEQYF